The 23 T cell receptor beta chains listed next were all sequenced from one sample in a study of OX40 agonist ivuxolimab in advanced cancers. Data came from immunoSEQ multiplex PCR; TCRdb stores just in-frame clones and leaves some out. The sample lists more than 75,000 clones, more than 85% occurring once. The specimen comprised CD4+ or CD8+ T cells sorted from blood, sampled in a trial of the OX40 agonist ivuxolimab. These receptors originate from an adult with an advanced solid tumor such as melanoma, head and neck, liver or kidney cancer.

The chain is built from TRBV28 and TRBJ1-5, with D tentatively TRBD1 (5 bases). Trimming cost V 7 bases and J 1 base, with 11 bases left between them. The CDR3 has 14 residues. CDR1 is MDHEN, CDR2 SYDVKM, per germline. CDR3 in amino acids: CASMGGDSNQPQHF. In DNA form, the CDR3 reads TGTGCCAGCATGGGAGGGGACAGCAATCAGCCCCAGCATTTT.

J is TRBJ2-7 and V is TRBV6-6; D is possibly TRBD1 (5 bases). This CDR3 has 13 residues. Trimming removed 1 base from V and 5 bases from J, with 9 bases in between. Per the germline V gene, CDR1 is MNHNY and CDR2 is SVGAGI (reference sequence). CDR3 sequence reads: CASSYFREHEQYF. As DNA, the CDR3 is TGTGCCAGCAGTTACTTCAGGGAACACGAGCAGTACTTC.

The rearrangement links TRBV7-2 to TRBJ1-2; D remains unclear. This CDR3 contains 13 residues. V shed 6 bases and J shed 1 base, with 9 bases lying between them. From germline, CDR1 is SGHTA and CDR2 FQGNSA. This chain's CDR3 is CASRKTLNYGYTF. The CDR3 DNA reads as TGTGCCAGCAGAAAGACACTTAACTATGGCTACACCTTC.

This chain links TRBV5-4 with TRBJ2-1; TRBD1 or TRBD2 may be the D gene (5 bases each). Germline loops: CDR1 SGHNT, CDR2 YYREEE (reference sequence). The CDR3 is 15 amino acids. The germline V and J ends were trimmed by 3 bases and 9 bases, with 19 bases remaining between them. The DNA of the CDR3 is TGTGCCAGCAGCTCCGACTGGGGGTTTCGGGGTGAGCAGTTCTTC. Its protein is CASSSDWGFRGEQFF.

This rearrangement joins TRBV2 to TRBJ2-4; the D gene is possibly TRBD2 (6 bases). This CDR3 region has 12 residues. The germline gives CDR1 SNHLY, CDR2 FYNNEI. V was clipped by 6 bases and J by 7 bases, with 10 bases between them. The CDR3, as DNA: TGTGCCAGCAGCAGACTAGGGAACATTCAGTACTTC. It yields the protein CASSRLGNIQYF. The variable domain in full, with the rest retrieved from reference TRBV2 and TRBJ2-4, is EPEVTQTPSHQVTQMGQEVILRCVPISNHLYFYWYRQILGQKVEFLVSFYNNEISEKSEIFDDQFSVERPDGSNFTLKIRSTKLEDSAMYFCASSRLGNIQYFGAGTRLSVL.

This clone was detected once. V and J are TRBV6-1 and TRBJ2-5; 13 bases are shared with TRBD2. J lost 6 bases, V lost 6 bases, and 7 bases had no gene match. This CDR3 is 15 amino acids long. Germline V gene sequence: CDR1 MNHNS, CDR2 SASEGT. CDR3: CASSKLAGGPQTQYF. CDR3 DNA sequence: TGTGCCAGCAGCAAACTAGCGGGAGGGCCCCAGACCCAGTACTTC.

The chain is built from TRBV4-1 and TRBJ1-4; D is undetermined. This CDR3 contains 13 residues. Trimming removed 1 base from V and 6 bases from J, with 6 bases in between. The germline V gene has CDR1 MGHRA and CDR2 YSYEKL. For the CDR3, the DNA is TGCGCCAGCAGCCAAGGTTCTTATGAAAAACTGTTTTTT. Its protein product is CASSQGSYEKLFF.

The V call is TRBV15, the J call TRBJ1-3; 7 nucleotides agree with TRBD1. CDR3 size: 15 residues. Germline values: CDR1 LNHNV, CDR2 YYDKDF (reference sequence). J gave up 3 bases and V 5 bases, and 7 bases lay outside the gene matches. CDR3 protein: CATSRTGARGNTIYF. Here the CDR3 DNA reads TGTGCCACCAGCCGAACAGGGGCGCGTGGAAACACCATATATTTT. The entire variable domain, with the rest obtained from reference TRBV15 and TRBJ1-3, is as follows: DAMVIQNPRYQVTQFGKPVTLSCSQTLNHNVMYWYQQKSSQAPKLLFHYYDKDFNNEADTPDNFQSRRPNTSFCFLDIRSPGLGDTAMYLCATSRTGARGNTIYFGEGSWLTVV.

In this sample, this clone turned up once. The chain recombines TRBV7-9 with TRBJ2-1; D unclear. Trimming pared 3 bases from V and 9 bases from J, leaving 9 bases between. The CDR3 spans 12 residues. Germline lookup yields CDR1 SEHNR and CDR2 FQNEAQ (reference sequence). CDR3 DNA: TGTGCCAGCAGCTTGAGTGCGGTTGAGCAGTTCTTC. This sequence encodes CASSLSAVEQFF.

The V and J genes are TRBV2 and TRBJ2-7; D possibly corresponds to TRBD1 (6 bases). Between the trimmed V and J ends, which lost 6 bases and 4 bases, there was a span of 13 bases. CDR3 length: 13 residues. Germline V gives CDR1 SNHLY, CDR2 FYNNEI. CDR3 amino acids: CASSLGQRYEQYF. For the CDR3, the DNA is TGTGCCAGCAGCCTAGGACAGCGGTACGAGCAGTACTTC.

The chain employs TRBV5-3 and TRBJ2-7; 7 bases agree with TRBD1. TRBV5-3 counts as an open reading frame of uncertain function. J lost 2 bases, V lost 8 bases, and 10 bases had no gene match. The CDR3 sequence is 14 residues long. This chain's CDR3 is CARTGTALPYEQYF. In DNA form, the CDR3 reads TGTGCCAGGACCGGGACAGCCCTCCCCTACGAGCAGTACTTC.

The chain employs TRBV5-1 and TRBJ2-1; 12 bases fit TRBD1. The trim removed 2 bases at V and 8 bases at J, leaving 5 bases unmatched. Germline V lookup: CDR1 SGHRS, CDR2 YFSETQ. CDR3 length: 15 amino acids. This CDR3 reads CASSFRGQGADEQFF. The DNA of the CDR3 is TGCGCCAGCAGCTTCAGGGGACAGGGGGCCGATGAGCAGTTCTTC.

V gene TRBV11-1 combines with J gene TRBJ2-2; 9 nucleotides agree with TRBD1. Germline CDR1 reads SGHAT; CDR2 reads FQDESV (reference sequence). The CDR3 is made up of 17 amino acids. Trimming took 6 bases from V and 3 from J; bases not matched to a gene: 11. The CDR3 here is CASRSPWDRDDTGELFF. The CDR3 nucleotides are TGTGCCAGCAGGAGTCCTTGGGACAGGGATGACACCGGGGAGCTGTTTTTT.

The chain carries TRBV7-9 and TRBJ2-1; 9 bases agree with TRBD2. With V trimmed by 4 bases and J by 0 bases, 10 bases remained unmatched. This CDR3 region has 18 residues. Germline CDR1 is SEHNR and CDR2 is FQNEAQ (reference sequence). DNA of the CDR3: TGTGCCAGCAGCTCAACCCCTGGGCGGGGGGGCTCCTACAATGAGCAGTTCTTC. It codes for CASSSTPGRGGSYNEQFF.

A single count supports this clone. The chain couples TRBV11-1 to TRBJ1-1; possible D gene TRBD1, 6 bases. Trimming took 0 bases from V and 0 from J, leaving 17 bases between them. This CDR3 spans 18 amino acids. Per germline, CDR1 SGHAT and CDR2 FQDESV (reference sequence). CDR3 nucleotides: TGTGCCAGCAGCTTAGCGCTCGGACAGCAAGAGATGAACACTGAAGCTTTCTTT. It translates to CASSLALGQQEMNTEAFF.

For the CDR3, the DNA is TGTGCCAGCAGCCCCAGAAGTGGGGGCGCCATATATTTT. The encoded protein is CASSPRSGGAIYF. This sequence joins TRBV7-9 and TRBJ1-3; D is possibly TRBD1 (6 bases). Germline V lookup: CDR1 SEHNR, CDR2 FQNEAQ (reference sequence). CDR3 length equals 13 residues. Trimming took 5 bases from V and 11 from J, leaving 16 bases between them.

In DNA, the CDR3 is TGTGCTAGTGTTGACAGGGGCCACAATGAGCAGTTCTTC. It translates to CASVDRGHNEQFF. The V and J genes are TRBV12-5 and TRBJ2-1; TRBD1 aligns across 8 bases. The CDR3 runs 13 residues. V gave up 7 bases and J gave up 5 bases; unmatched junction bases: 4. The germline V gene encodes CDR1 LGHNT and CDR2 FRNRAP.

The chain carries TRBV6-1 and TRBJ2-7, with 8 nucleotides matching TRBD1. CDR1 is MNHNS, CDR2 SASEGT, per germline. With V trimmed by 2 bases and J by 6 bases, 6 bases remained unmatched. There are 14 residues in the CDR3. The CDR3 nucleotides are TGTGCCAGCAGTGAAATGCAGGGGGCTGGCGAGCAGTACTTC. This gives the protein CASSEMQGAGEQYF.

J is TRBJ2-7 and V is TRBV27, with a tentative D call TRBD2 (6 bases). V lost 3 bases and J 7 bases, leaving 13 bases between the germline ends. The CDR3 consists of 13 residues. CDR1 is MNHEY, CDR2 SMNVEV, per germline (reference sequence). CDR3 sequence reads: CASSFWGVGEQYF. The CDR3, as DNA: TGTGCCAGCAGTTTTTGGGGGGTCGGGGAGCAGTACTTC.

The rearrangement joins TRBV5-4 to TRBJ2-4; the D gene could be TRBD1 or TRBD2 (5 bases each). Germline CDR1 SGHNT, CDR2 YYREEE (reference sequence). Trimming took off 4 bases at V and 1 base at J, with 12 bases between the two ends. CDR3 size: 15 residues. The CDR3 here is CASSPGSVAKNIQYF. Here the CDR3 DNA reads TGTGCCAGCAGCCCAGGGAGTGTCGCCAAAAACATTCAGTACTTC.

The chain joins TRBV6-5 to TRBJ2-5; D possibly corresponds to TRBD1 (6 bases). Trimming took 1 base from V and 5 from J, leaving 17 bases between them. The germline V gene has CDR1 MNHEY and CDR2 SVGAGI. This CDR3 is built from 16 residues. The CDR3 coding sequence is TGTGCCAGCAGTTACTTAGTCCAGGGGCCCGCCGAGACCCAGTACTTC. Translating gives CASSYLVQGPAETQYF.

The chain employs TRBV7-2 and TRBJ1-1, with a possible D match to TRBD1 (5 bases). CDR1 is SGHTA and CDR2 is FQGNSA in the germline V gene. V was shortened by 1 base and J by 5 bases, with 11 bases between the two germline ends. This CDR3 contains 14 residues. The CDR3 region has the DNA TGTGCCAGCAGCTTAGGCAGGGAAAGAACTGAAGCTTTCTTT. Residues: CASSLGRERTEAFF.

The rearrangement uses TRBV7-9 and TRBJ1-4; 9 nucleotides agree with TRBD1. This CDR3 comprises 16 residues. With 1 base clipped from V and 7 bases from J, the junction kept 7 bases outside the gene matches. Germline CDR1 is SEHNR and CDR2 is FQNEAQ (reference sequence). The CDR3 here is CASSLGTGEKGEKLFF. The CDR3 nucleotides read TGTGCCAGCAGCTTAGGGACAGGGGAGAAGGGTGAAAAACTGTTTTTT.